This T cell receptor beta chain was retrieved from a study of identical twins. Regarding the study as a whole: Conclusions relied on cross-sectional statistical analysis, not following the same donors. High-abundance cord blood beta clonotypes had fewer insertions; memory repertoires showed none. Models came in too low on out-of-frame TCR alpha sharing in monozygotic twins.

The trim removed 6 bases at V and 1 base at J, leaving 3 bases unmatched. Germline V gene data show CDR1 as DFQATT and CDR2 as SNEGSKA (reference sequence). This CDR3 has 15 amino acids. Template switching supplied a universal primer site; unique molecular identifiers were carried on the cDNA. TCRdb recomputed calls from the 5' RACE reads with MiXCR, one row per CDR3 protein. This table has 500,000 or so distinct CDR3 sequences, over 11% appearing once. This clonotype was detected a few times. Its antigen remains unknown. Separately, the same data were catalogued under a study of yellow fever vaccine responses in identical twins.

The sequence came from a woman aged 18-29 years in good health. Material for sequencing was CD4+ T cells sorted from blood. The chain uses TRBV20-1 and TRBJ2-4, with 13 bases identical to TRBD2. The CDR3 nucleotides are TGCAGTGCAACTAGCGGGGGGGCCGCCAAAAACATTCAGTACTTC. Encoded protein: CSATSGGAAKNIQYF.